This entry lists 14 T cell receptor beta chains sequenced from one sample in a study of sequential checkpoint blockade in melanoma. Data came from immunoSEQ multiplex PCR; TCRdb stores just in-frame clones and leaves some out. The data show tens of thousands of clones, with 70% to 90% seen just once and roughly 22% held by the top ten. The treatment is: randomized to nivolumab then ipilimumab (arm A) or the reverse (arm B). The material sequenced was CD8+ T cells sorted from blood (inferred from file names), taken from a patient given nivolumab and ipilimumab in sequence. These receptors were collected from a human donor with melanoma.

The rearrangement uses TRBV4-3 and TRBJ2-7; possible D gene TRBD2, 5 bases. Germline assignment: CDR1 LGHNA and CDR2 YSLEER. Deletions cut 4 bases from V and 3 bases from J, with 16 bases between. There are 15 residues in the CDR3. CDR3 protein: CASSLGRGQVYEQYF. CDR3 sequence (DNA): TGCGCCAGCAGCCTGGGTCGAGGGCAGGTCTACGAGCAGTACTTC.

J is TRBJ1-2 and V is TRBV6-5; D is uncertain. The germline CDR1 and CDR2 sequences are MNHEY and SVGAGI. V lost 2 bases to trimming and J lost 8 bases, with 6 bases between them. The CDR3 extends over 11 amino acids. The DNA of the CDR3 is TGTGCCAGCAGTTACATGGGCGGCTACACCTTC. This gives the protein CASSYMGGYTF.

This chain joins TRBV5-5 and TRBJ2-1; D perhaps matches TRBD2 (5 bases). Trimming shortened V by 0 bases and J by 9 bases, and 7 bases separated the two germline ends. Germline lookup yields CDR1 SGHKS and CDR2 YYEKEE (reference sequence). This CDR3 has 12 amino acids. CDR3 nucleotides: TGTGCCAGCAGCTTGGTGGGGAGTGAGCAGTTCTTC. Translation gives CASSLVGSEQFF.

The J gene is TRBJ2-3, the V gene TRBV9; possible D gene TRBD1, 5 bases. Trimming shortened V by 1 base and J by 2 bases, and 11 bases separated the two germline ends. This CDR3 region has 15 residues. Per the germline V gene, CDR1 is SGDLS and CDR2 is YYNGEE. The CDR3 DNA is TGTGCCAGCAGCGTAAGGGGCCTCCACACAGATACGCAGTATTTT. This encodes CASSVRGLHTDTQYF.

This clone has a single count. The genes are TRBV19 and TRBJ1-4; no firm D call. This CDR3 is 14 amino acids long. Between the trimmed V and J ends, which lost 3 bases and 8 bases, there was a span of 13 bases. Germline values: CDR1 LNHDA, CDR2 SQIVND (reference sequence). CDR3 DNA: TGTGCCAGTAGTATCGAGTTCCGGCGGGAAAAACTGTTTTTT. Protein product: CASSIEFRREKLFF.

This chain connects TRBV7-2 to TRBJ2-6; D possibly corresponds to TRBD2 (5 bases). From germline, CDR1 is SGHTA and CDR2 FQGNSA. With 1 base removed from V and 2 bases from J, the gap between germline ends came to 9 bases. The CDR3 is 16 amino acids. CDR3 in DNA: TGTGCCAGCAGCTTAGGGCCCGGGGCTGGGGCCAACGTCCTGACTTTC. Protein: CASSLGPGAGANVLTF.

About this clone itself: The junction shows a germline mismatch at one end, possibly a read error. V gene TRBV27 combines with J gene TRBJ2-3; 11 bases agree with TRBD1. This CDR3 has 14 residues. Germline values: CDR1 MNHEY, CDR2 SMNVEV (reference sequence). The CDR3 DNA sequence: TGTGCCAACAGTCCGGACAGGGGGCGAGATACGCAGTATTTT. It encodes CANSPDRGRDTQYF.

This clone was seen just once. The rearrangement uses TRBV16 and TRBJ2-3; 10 nucleotides match TRBD2. From germline, CDR1 is KGHSY and CDR2 FQNENV. The junction had 5 bases not matched to a gene; V was cut back by 0 bases and J by 5 bases. The CDR3 consists of 16 residues. CDR3 in amino acids: CASSQSSGGAEDTQYF. CDR3 nucleotides: TGTGCCAGCAGCCAATCAAGCGGGGGGGCTGAAGATACGCAGTATTTT.

By proportion, this clone is medium-sized. The chain recombines TRBV27 with TRBJ2-1; 7 bases match TRBD2. The CDR3 extends over 15 amino acids. V trimming: 7 bases; J trimming: 0 bases; junction bases outside the gene matches: 6. Germline V lookup: CDR1 MNHEY, CDR2 SMNVEV (reference sequence). The CDR3, as DNA: TGTGCCAGCACCATGGGAGGGGTCTCCTACAATGAGCAGTTCTTC. Encoded protein: CASTMGGVSYNEQFF.

The V gene is TRBV13, the J gene TRBJ2-7; 9 bases are shared with TRBD2. The J segment lost 7 bases and the V segment lost 4 bases, leaving 11 bases of the junction unmatched. The CDR3 extends over 15 amino acids. Germline loops: CDR1 PRHDT, CDR2 FYEKMQ (reference sequence). The CDR3 loop is CASSSRASGAGEQYF. CDR3 in DNA: TGTGCCAGCAGCTCAAGGGCTAGCGGGGCGGGTGAGCAGTACTTC.

J is TRBJ1-4 and V is TRBV19, with D possibly matching TRBD1 (6 bases). This CDR3 is built from 15 residues. The V end was cut by 6 bases, the J end by 6 bases, with 17 bases between. Germline-derived CDR1 and CDR2 are LNHDA and SQIVND (reference sequence). The CDR3 is CASSMGPTGDEKLFF. The CDR3 DNA is TGTGCCAGTAGCATGGGGCCGACAGGTGATGAAAAACTGTTTTTT.

The chain is built from TRBV4-1 and TRBJ2-7; tentatively, D is TRBD1 (5 bases). Germline V lookup: CDR1 MGHRA, CDR2 YSYEKL. Trimming took off 4 bases at V and 0 bases at J, with 13 bases between the two ends. The CDR3 length is 15 residues. The CDR3 DNA follows: TGCGCCAGCAGCCCCAGGGTTCCGAGCTCCTACGAGCAGTACTTC. Its protein product is CASSPRVPSSYEQYF.

The count of this clone is one. The rearrangement joins TRBV27 to TRBJ2-2; no definite D call. Trimming shortened V by 3 bases and J by 3 bases, and 5 bases separated the two germline ends. This CDR3 has 13 residues. CDR1 MNHEY and CDR2 SMNVEV come from the germline V gene (reference sequence). CDR3 residues: CASSFRYTGELFF. CDR3 nucleotides: TGTGCCAGCAGTTTCAGATACACCGGGGAGCTGTTTTTT.

The chain links TRBV27 to TRBJ1-5; D gene ambiguous. With 3 bases removed from V and 4 bases from J, the gap between germline ends came to 7 bases. Germline V gene data show CDR1 as MNHEY and CDR2 as SMNVEV (reference sequence). The CDR3 consists of 13 residues. CDR3 nucleotide sequence: TGTGCCAGCAGTTTTAGACAAAATCAGCCCCAGCATTTT. Amino acids: CASSFRQNQPQHF.